This T cell receptor (beta chain) emerged from a study of pediatric ulcerative colitis. Points from the study as a whole: Total lymphocyte DNA, not sorted subsets, was the template.

Germline V CDR1 and CDR2: MNHEY, SMNVEV (reference sequence). There are 15 residues in the CDR3. V lost 6 bases and J lost 6; bases outside the gene matches: 8. In regard to this clone: Antigen specificity is unknown.

The data were produced by immunoSEQ multiplex PCR, yet TCRdb's version contains in-frame clones alone and is incomplete. The sample carries 32,000 or so clones, around 80% recorded once. The source is a boy between 10 and 17 years old with severe ulcerative colitis. The chain combines TRBV27 with TRBJ1-5; TRBD1 agrees at 10 bases. The sample comprised blood. Here the CDR3 reads CASRTGTGAVQPQHF. DNA of the CDR3: TGTGCCAGCAGGACCGGGACAGGGGCCGTTCAGCCCCAGCATTTT.